These 29 T cell receptor beta chains share one sample of origin, sequenced in a study of blood T cell repertoires in COVID-19. Only in-frame clones appear in the TCRdb table, and some are missing; sequencing was by immunoSEQ multiplex PCR. The data show some 120,000 clones, more than 70% seen once. Sequencing input: peripheral blood. These receptors all stem from a human donor in a cohort sampled during active COVID-19.

The chain joins TRBV5-1 to TRBJ1-1; D gene uncertain. V lost 3 bases and J 5 bases, leaving 20 bases between the germline ends. The V gene's germline CDR1 is SGHRS and CDR2 YFSETQ. The CDR3 runs 16 residues. The DNA of the CDR3 is TGCGCCAGCAGCTCGCCACTAGGACGGGAAGGAACTGAAGCTTTCTTT. It yields the protein CASSSPLGREGTEAFF.

V usage is TRBV19 and J usage is TRBJ1-5; a possible D gene is TRBD1 (6 bases). With 7 bases removed from V and 1 base from J, the gap between germline ends came to 14 bases. Germline-derived CDR1 and CDR2 are LNHDA and SQIVND (reference sequence). The CDR3 covers 15 residues. The CDR3 loop reads CASTPDSYSNQPQHF. CDR3 coding DNA: TGTGCCAGTACCCCGGACAGTTACAGCAATCAGCCCCAGCATTTT.

The chain has TRBV11-2 and TRBJ2-7; possible D gene TRBD1, 6 bases. CDR1 is SGHAT, CDR2 FQNNGV, per germline. The CDR3 length is 15 residues. Deletions cut 0 bases from V and 4 bases from J, with 13 bases between. The CDR3 nucleotides are TGTGCCAGCAGCTTAGAAGTGGGGGCCAGGTACGAGCAGTACTTC. It encodes CASSLEVGARYEQYF.

V is TRBV5-4 and J is TRBJ1-5; no firm D call. Germline V gene data show CDR1 as SGHNT and CDR2 as YYREEE (reference sequence). The CDR3 spans 14 residues. V dropped 0 bases and J dropped 5 bases, with 9 bases sitting between them. The CDR3 protein is CASSLVPGDQPQHF. The CDR3 nucleotides read TGTGCCAGCAGCTTGGTGCCGGGTGATCAGCCCCAGCATTTT.

Written as DNA, the CDR3 is TGTGCCAGCAGCAAACACTCCCGGGACAGGGGGCCGGCTGGAAACACCATATATTTT. This translates into CASSKHSRDRGPAGNTIYF. The V and J genes are TRBV21-1 and TRBJ1-3; the table assigns TRBD1, which was not confirmed against the DNA. TRBV21-1 is classified as a pseudogene. The CDR3 covers 19 residues.

The chain links TRBV7-9 to TRBJ2-7; the D gene is possibly TRBD1 (7 bases). The CDR3 loop spans 14 amino acids. The V end was cut by 5 bases, the J end by 3 bases, with 14 bases between. Looked up from germline, CDR1 is SEHNR and CDR2 is FQNEAQ (reference sequence). CDR3 coding DNA: TGTGCCAGCAGCCGTGACAGGGAGGTCTACGAGCAGTACTTC. Its protein is CASSRDREVYEQYF.

The rearrangement uses TRBV12-3 or TRBV12-4 and TRBJ1-3; 7 bases align to TRBD1. CDR3 length: 13 amino acids. V trimming: 5 bases; J trimming: 8 bases; junction bases outside the gene matches: 6. The CDR3 loop reads CASSGDRAYTIYF. The CDR3 DNA sequence: TGTGCCAGCAGTGGAGACAGGGCTTACACCATATATTTT.

Many counts were recorded for this clone. The CDR3: CASRSQGAYEQYF. The CDR3 nucleotides read TGCGCCAGCAGATCCCAGGGGGCCTACGAGCAGTACTTC. V is TRBV10-2 and J is TRBJ2-7; 7 bases map to TRBD1. Germline V gene data show CDR1 as WSHSY and CDR2 as SAAADI. This CDR3 region has 13 residues. With 6 bases clipped from V and 2 bases from J, the junction kept 4 bases outside the gene matches.

The V and J genes are TRBV5-4 and TRBJ1-1; no clear D. The germline gives CDR1 SGHNT, CDR2 YYREEE (reference sequence). The CDR3 has 14 amino acids. V gave up 0 bases and J gave up 3 bases, with 9 bases separating them. This chain's CDR3 is CASSLVGWDTEAFF. The CDR3 bases are TGTGCCAGCAGCTTGGTCGGGTGGGACACTGAAGCTTTCTTT. Filled out from reference TRBV5-4 and TRBJ1-1, the complete variable domain reads ETGVTQSPTHLIKTRGQQVTLRCSSQSGHNTVSWYQQALGQGPQFIFQYYREEENGRGNFPPRFSGLQFPNYSSELNVNALELDDSALYLCASSLVGWDTEAFFGQGTRLTVV.

The rearrangement uses TRBV3-1 (or the pseudogene TRBV3-2) and TRBJ2-7, with 9 nucleotides matching TRBD1. Per germline, CDR1 LGHDT and CDR2 YNNKEL (reference sequence). There are 15 residues in the CDR3. J gave up 6 bases and V 5 bases, and 11 bases lay outside the gene matches. The CDR3 spells CASSGRDRVGSEQYF. The DNA of the CDR3 is TGTGCCAGCAGCGGCCGGGACAGGGTCGGATCCGAGCAGTACTTC.

The rearrangement links TRBV5-6 to TRBJ2-7, with D possibly matching TRBD2 (6 bases). This CDR3 is 16 amino acids long. With 4 bases removed from V and 5 bases from J, the gap between germline ends came to 22 bases. The germline CDR1 and CDR2 sequences are SGHDT and YYEEEE. CDR3 nucleotide sequence: TGTGCCAGCAGCCTGGGGGGTGGGAGCGATATGGACGAGCAGTACTTC. Translating gives CASSLGGGSDMDEQYF.

The DNA of the CDR3 is TGCGCCAGCAGCTTGGCCGGAGGGGGCAGTGGCTATGGCTACACCTTC. Its protein is CASSLAGGGSGYGYTF. The chain joins TRBV5-1 to TRBJ1-2, with TRBD1 identical over 7 bases. Germline lookup yields CDR1 SGHRS and CDR2 YFSETQ. The CDR3 sequence is 16 residues long. V trimming: 0 bases; J trimming: 4 bases; junction bases outside the gene matches: 9.

The rearrangement joins TRBV6-6 to TRBJ1-2; perhaps TRBD1 as D (5 bases). Per the germline V gene, CDR1 is MNHNY and CDR2 is SVGAGI (reference sequence). V was trimmed by 6 bases and J by 0 bases, leaving 14 bases between them. The CDR3 has 15 residues. The CDR3 sequence is CASRSDSPSNYGYTF. The CDR3 coding sequence is TGTGCCAGCAGGTCTGACAGTCCCTCTAACTATGGCTACACCTTC.

This clone occurred once. The chain couples TRBV10-2 to TRBJ2-7; 12 bases fit TRBD1. After removal of 8 bases from V and 5 bases from J, the junction contained 4 bases not matched to a gene. Per the germline V gene, CDR1 is WSHSY and CDR2 is SAAADI. This CDR3 has 13 amino acids. CDR3 nucleotide sequence: TGCGCCAGCTCCGGGACAGGGGGCCACGAGCAGTACTTC. It codes for CASSGTGGHEQYF.

This clone was picked up a small number of times. The V and J genes are TRBV28 and TRBJ2-7; 7 bases fit TRBD2. CDR1 is MDHEN and CDR2 is SYDVKM in the germline V gene. Trimming at V came to 10 bases and at J to 5 bases, leaving 14 bases not matched to a gene. The CDR3 extends over 14 amino acids. DNA for the CDR3: TGTGCCATCAGGTCTGGGGGAGGGCCCCACGAGCAGTACTTC. Its translation is CAIRSGGGPHEQYF.

This clone was seen a few times. The chain uses TRBV7-3 and TRBJ1-2, with TRBD1 matching over 7 bases. The germline gives CDR1 SGHTA, CDR2 FQGTGA. V lost 5 bases, J lost 13 bases, and 13 bases stayed unmatched. The length of the CDR3 is 13 residues. The CDR3 nucleotides read TGTGCCAGCAGCCTAAGCTGGGACAGCCCCTTCACCTTC. The encoded protein is CASSLSWDSPFTF. Full variable domain (missing parts from reference TRBV7-3 and TRBJ1-2): GAGVSQTPSNKVTEKGKYVELRCDPISGHTALYWYRQSLGQGPEFLIYFQGTGAADDSGLPNDRFFAVRPEGSVSTLKIQRTERGDSAVYLCASSLSWDSPFTFGSGTRLTVV.

The V call is TRBV7-6, the J call TRBJ2-7; no definite D call. Trimming took 1 base from V and 5 from J, leaving 3 bases between them. The CDR3 extends over 11 amino acids. Germline CDR1 and CDR2: SGHVS and FNYEAQ. CDR3: CASSLGNEQYF. The CDR3 nucleotides read TGTGCCAGCAGCTTAGGTAACGAGCAGTACTTC.

The gene calls are TRBV6-6 and TRBJ2-7, with D perhaps TRBD2 (5 bases). Germline V gene data show CDR1 as MNHNY and CDR2 as SVGAGI (reference sequence). The length of the CDR3 is 15 residues. V was clipped by 0 bases and J by 0 bases, with 9 bases between them. The CDR3 is CASSYSPEDSYEQYF. The CDR3, as DNA: TGTGCCAGCAGTTACTCGCCGGAGGACTCCTACGAGCAGTACTTC.

The V and J genes are TRBV12-3 or TRBV12-4 and TRBJ1-1, with D possibly being TRBD1 (6 bases). The CDR3 covers 12 residues. Between the trimmed V and J ends, which lost 7 bases and 4 bases, there was a span of 10 bases. The DNA for the CDR3 is TGTGCCAGCACCCTACAGGGCACTGAAGCTTTCTTT. Translated: CASTLQGTEAFF.

The rearrangement uses TRBV7-3 and TRBJ1-1; 7 bases line up with TRBD1. After removal of 5 bases from V and 4 bases from J, the junction contained 7 bases not matched to a gene. The V gene's germline CDR1 is SGHTA and CDR2 FQGTGA. The CDR3 is 14 amino acids. The CDR3 nucleotides read TGTGCCAGCAGCACGACAGGGAGTATCACTGAAGCTTTCTTT. Translating gives CASSTTGSITEAFF.

This rearrangement joins TRBV12-3 or TRBV12-4 to TRBJ2-7; the match to TRBD1 covers 7 bases. Trimming removed 6 bases from V and 4 bases from J; junction bases left unmatched: 6. CDR3 length equals 13 residues. CDR3 amino acids: CASSLRGRYEQYF. CDR3 bases: TGTGCCAGCAGCCTGAGGGGGCGGTACGAGCAGTACTTC.

The rearrangement links TRBV5-6 to TRBJ2-1, with D perhaps TRBD2 (6 bases). Trimming shortened V by 3 bases and J by 4 bases, and 11 bases separated the two germline ends. The length of the CDR3 is 14 residues. From germline, CDR1 is SGHDT and CDR2 YYEEEE. CDR3 region: CASSSNLAYNEQFF. For the CDR3, the DNA is TGTGCCAGCAGCTCCAATCTAGCGTACAATGAGCAGTTCTTC.

The chain joins TRBV14 to TRBJ2-7; D is ambiguous. Germline loops: CDR1 SGHDN, CDR2 FVKESK. V lost 0 bases and J 3 bases, leaving 6 bases between the germline ends. The length of the CDR3 is 13 residues. The chain's CDR3 is CASSQDILYEQYF. The CDR3 region has the DNA TGTGCCAGCAGCCAAGATATCCTCTACGAGCAGTACTTC. Full variable domain (rest looked up from reference TRBV14 and TRBJ2-7): EAGVTQFPSHSVIEKGQTVTLRCDPISGHDNLYWYRRVMGKEIKFLLHFVKESKQDESGMPNNRFLAERTGGTYSTLKVQPAELEDSGVYFCASSQDILYEQYFGPGTRLTVT.

The chain combines TRBV7-6 with TRBJ1-1; TRBD1 matches 7 bases. Germline V gives CDR1 SGHVS, CDR2 FNYEAQ. V dropped 5 bases and J dropped 4; count of bases not matched to a gene: 10. The CDR3 is 15 residues long. DNA of the CDR3: TGTGCCAGCAGCCTCTCAGGACAGGTTTCCACTGAAGCTTTCTTT. Its translation is CASSLSGQVSTEAFF.

This chain links TRBV30 with TRBJ2-7; 12 nucleotides line up with TRBD2. Germline CDR1 and CDR2: GTSNPN and SVGIG (reference sequence). CDR3 size: 17 residues. With V trimmed by 2 bases and J by 12 bases, 20 bases remained unmatched. The CDR3 loop reads CAWSTPTPASGRAALYF. CDR3 in DNA: TGTGCCTGGAGTACACCTACCCCGGCTAGCGGGAGGGCCGCTCTGTACTTC.

This clone was observed a few times. The chain links TRBV12-3 or TRBV12-4 to TRBJ1-1; unclear D gene. This CDR3 is built from 13 residues. V was cut by 6 bases and J by 0 bases, with 8 bases left in between. In DNA form, the CDR3 reads TGTGCCAGCAGCCCCCCAATGAACACTGAAGCTTTCTTT. Translated: CASSPPMNTEAFF.

This chain links TRBV19 with TRBJ1-5; the match to TRBD1 covers 8 bases. Germline V CDR1 and CDR2: LNHDA, SQIVND (reference sequence). With V trimmed by 6 bases and J by 4 bases, 8 bases remained unmatched. CDR3 size: 15 residues. The CDR3: CASRSGQELNQPQHF. CDR3 in DNA: TGTGCCAGTAGGTCGGGACAGGAGCTTAATCAGCCCCAGCATTTT.

V gene TRBV13 combines with J gene TRBJ2-7; 9 positions match TRBD1. This CDR3 is built from 14 residues. Trimming took 5 bases from V and 2 from J; bases not matched to a gene: 4. Germline CDR1 is PRHDT and CDR2 is FYEKMQ (reference sequence). The CDR3 sequence: CASSQGQGTYEQYF. CDR3 nucleotide sequence: TGTGCCAGCAGCCAGGGACAGGGTACCTACGAGCAGTACTTC.

The chain is built from TRBV27 and TRBJ1-2; maybe TRBD1 (6 bases). V was clipped by 6 bases and J by 0 bases, with 17 bases between them. The CDR3 has 16 amino acids. Germline values: CDR1 MNHEY, CDR2 SMNVEV (reference sequence). CDR3 residues: CASSPTLGQSNYGYTF. For the CDR3, the DNA is TGTGCCAGCAGCCCGACCCTTGGACAGTCTAACTATGGCTACACCTTC.